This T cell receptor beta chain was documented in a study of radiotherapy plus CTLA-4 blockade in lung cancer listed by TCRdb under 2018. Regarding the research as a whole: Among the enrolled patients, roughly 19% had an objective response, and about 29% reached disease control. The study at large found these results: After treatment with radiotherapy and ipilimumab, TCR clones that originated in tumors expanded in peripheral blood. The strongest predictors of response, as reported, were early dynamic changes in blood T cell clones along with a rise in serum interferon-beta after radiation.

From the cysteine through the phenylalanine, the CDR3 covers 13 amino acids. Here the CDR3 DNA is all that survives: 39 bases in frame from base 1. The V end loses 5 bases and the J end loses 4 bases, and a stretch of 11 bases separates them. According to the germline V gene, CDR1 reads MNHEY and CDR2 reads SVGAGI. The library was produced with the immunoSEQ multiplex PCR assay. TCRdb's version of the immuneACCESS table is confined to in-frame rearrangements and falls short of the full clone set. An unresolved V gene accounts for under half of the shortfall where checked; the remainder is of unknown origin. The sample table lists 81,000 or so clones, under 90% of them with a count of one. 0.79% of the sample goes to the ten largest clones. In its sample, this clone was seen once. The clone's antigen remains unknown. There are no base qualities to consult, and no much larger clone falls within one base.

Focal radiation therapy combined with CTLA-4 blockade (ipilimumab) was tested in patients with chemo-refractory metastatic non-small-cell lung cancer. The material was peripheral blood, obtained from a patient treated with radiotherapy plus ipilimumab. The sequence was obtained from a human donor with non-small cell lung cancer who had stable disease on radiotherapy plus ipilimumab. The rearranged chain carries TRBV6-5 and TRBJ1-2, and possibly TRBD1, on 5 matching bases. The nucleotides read TGTGCCAGCAGTCTCGGGACGATCTATGGCTACACCTTC. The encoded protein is CASSLGTIYGYTF.